The rows below give T cell receptor beta chains drawn from one sample of a study of blood T cell repertoires in COVID-19. Here immunoSEQ multiplex PCR was the method, and the copy in TCRdb shows in-frame clones only, minus some. The sample comprises under 200,000 clones, 70% to 85% of which are singletons, and more than 4.5% rests with the top ten. The specimen was peripheral blood. These receptor sequences come from a woman aged 25 to 45 with acute or convalescent COVID-19. Each CDR3 is given with its conserved first and last residue. Each record gives: J gene, V gene, D gene, clone size, CDR3 DNA, CDR3 protein. A D gene is named only where the DNA matches it firmly. Part of the rows lack a size; the others show once, few, many or a class for expanded clones.

TRBJ1-1 | TRBV19 | . | . | TGTGCCAGTAGTATTCGGACTTCCACTGAAGCTTTCTTT | CASSIRTSTEAFF
TRBJ1-1 | TRBV30 | . | . | TGTGCCTGGAGTATGTCGGGAGGAACTGAAGCTTTCTTT | CAWSMSGGTEAFF
TRBJ1-5 | TRBV2 | . | few | TGTGCCAGCAGTAGGGACTTCGGGGAGCCCCAGCATTTT | CASSRDFGEPQHF
TRBJ1-2 | TRBV21-1 | . | . | TGTGCCAGCAGCAGAGCAAGGGCAGGGTCTGTCTATGGCTACACCTTC | CASSRARAGSVYGYTF
TRBJ2-2 | TRBV10-1 | TRBD2 | . | TGCGCCAGCAGTGGGGGCCCGGGACTAAGGTCCGGGGAGCTGTTTTTT | CASSGGPGLRSGELFF
TRBJ1-5 | TRBV19 | TRBD1 | . | TGTGCCAGTAGCGACAGGGGAAGCAATCAGCCCCAGCATTTT | CASSDRGSNQPQHF
TRBJ2-3 | TRBV7-9 | . | . | TGTGCCAGCAGCGCAGCAGGGACAGATACGCAGTATTTT | CASSAAGTDTQYF
TRBJ2-6 | TRBV6-5 | . | . | TGTGCCAGCAGCACAGGGCCGGGAGGGGCCAACGTCCTGACTTTC | CASSTGPGGANVLTF
TRBJ1-2 | TRBV9 | . | . | TGTGCCAGCAGCGGCCGGGAGTACACCTTC | CASSGREYTF
TRBJ2-1 | TRBV11-1 | . | . | TGTGCCAGCAGCTCCGACAGCAGCTGGGAGCAGTTCTTC | CASSSDSSWEQFF
TRBJ1-5 | TRBV28 | . | . | TGTGCCAGCAGTTCGTACGGGGTAAGCAATCAGCCCCAGCATTTT | CASSSYGVSNQPQHF
TRBJ2-7 | TRBV5-5 | TRBD2 | . | TGTGCCAGCAGCTTGGACCTAGCGGGAGACCTTAGCTCCTACGAGCAGTACTTC | CASSLDLAGDLSSYEQYF
TRBJ1-2 | TRBV10-3 | TRBD1 | . | TGTGCCATCGAACGGACAGGGGGTAACTATGGCTACACCTTC | CAIERTGGNYGYTF
TRBJ2-2 | TRBV4-3 | . | many | TGCGCCAGCAGCCAAGGTCACCTGGGGGCCAACACCGGGGAGCTGTTTTTT | CASSQGHLGANTGELFF
TRBJ1-5 | TRBV30 | . | few | TGTGCCTGGAGTGACGATGAACTCATCAAGCCCCAGCATTTT | CAWSDDELIKPQHF
TRBJ1-2 | TRBV4-2 | TRBD1 | once | TGTGCCAGCAGCCCCACGGACAGGGGACCCTATGGCTACACCTTC | CASSPTDRGPYGYTF
TRBJ2-5 | TRBV28 | TRBD2 | few | TGTGCCAGCAGTTTCTTCCGGGGGGGCCAGGAGACCCAGTACTTC | CASSFFRGGQETQYF
TRBJ2-6 | TRBV9 | . | . | TGTGCCAGCAGCGTAGCCTCAGGACAGTCCCTTTTCTCTGGGGCCAACGTCCTGACTTTC | CASSVASGQSLFSGANVLTF
TRBJ2-7 | TRBV3-1/TRBV3-2 | TRBD2 | . | TGTGCCAGCAGCCAAAGTCTAGCGGGGGGGTTATACGAGCAGTACTTC | CASSQSLAGGLYEQYF
TRBJ2-4 | TRBV5-4 | . | . | TGTGCCAGCAGCTTGGCCCCGGAAAACATTCAGTACTTC | CASSLAPENIQYF
TRBJ2-1 | TRBV5-1 | TRBD2 | . | TGCGCCAGCACCAGCGGGGGGGCCTTCTATACGCAGTTCTTC | CASTSGGAFYTQFF
TRBJ1-2 | TRBV4-3 | TRBD1 | . | TGCGCCAGCAGCCAAGATCTAGACAGGGGCTATGGCTACACCTTC | CASSQDLDRGYGYTF
TRBJ1-6 | TRBV27 | . | . | TGTGCCAGCGGACACAGGGATAATTCACCCCTCCACTTT | CASGHRDNSPLHF
TRBJ1-2 | TRBV9 | . | . | TGTGCCAGCAGCCTTCAGATGGGCGGCTACACCTTC | CASSLQMGGYTF
TRBJ1-2 | TRBV12-3/TRBV12-4 | . | once | TGTGCCAGCAGCTTTAGCCGACTCGGTGGCTACACCTTC | CASSFSRLGGYTF
TRBJ1-1 | TRBV5-1 | . | . | TGCGCCAGCAGCTGGGGAGAGTTGAACACTGAAGCTTTCTTT | CASSWGELNTEAFF
TRBJ2-3 | TRBV3-1/TRBV3-2 | . | . | TGTGCCAGCAGCCAAGATCCAGGGGGGACAGATACGCAGTATTTT | CASSQDPGGTDTQYF
TRBJ2-4 | TRBV15 | . | . | TGTGCCACCAGCAGTTTGACAGGGTTGGAGGGAAACATTCAGTACTTC | CATSSLTGLEGNIQYF
TRBJ1-4 | TRBV2 | . | once | TGTGCCAGCGGAGCTGAGAGTTCGAATGAAAAACTGTTTTTT | CASGAESSNEKLFF
TRBJ1-3 | TRBV9 | . | few | TGTGCCAGCAGCGTAGGCTCGGGGTTAACTGGAAACACCATATATTTT | CASSVGSGLTGNTIYF
TRBJ1-5 | TRBV28 | . | . | TGTGCCAGCAGTCTTATGGACACAGATCAGCCCCAGCATTTT | CASSLMDTDQPQHF